The 32 T cell receptor beta chains listed next were all sequenced from one sample in a study of tumour-infiltrating T cells in Burkitt lymphoma. The method was immunoSEQ multiplex PCR; TCRdb's version includes in-frame clones alone and lacks a portion of them. Among some 15,000 clones listed, roughly 80% were seen once. Sample: tumor tissue. The receptor set was obtained from a human donor with diffuse large B-cell lymphoma.

This chain uses TRBV7-2 with TRBJ2-1, with 8 nucleotides matching TRBD1. V gave up 5 bases and J gave up 8 bases; unmatched junction bases: 11. Germline values: CDR1 SGHTA, CDR2 FQGNSA. The CDR3 totals 15 residues. CDR3 loop: CASSLDRGGRDEQFF. DNA for the CDR3: TGTGCCAGCAGCCTCGACAGGGGTGGACGGGATGAGCAGTTCTTC. Full variable domain (missing parts from reference TRBV7-2 and TRBJ2-1): GAGVSQSPSNKVTEKGKDVELRCDPISGHTALYWYRQSLGQGLEFLIYFQGNSAPDKSGLPSDRFSAERTGGSVSTLTIQRTQQEDSAVYLCASSLDRGGRDEQFFGPGTRLTVL.

The rearrangement links TRBV11-2 to TRBJ2-2; D call uncertain. Between the trimmed V and J ends, which lost 3 bases and 2 bases, there was a span of 13 bases. Germline V CDR1 and CDR2: SGHAT, FQNNGV. The CDR3 loop spans 16 amino acids. Here the CDR3 DNA reads TGTGCCAGCAGCTTCTTCCCCGAGAGTAACACCGGGGAGCTGTTTTTT. Protein sequence: CASSFFPESNTGELFF.

The chain uses TRBV25-1 and TRBJ1-2; 9 bases fit TRBD1. The CDR3 totals 13 residues. Germline assignment: CDR1 MGHDK and CDR2 SYGVNS. Trimming cost V 6 bases and J 3 bases; bases outside gene matches: 2. The CDR3 DNA follows: TGTGCCAGCAGGACAGGGGGTGACTATGGCTACACCTTC. This sequence encodes CASRTGGDYGYTF.

The J gene is TRBJ1-3, the V gene TRBV29-1; no clear D gene. Trimming removed 4 bases at V and 7 bases at J, with 11 bases between. This CDR3 contains 12 residues. Germline CDR1 SQVTM, CDR2 ANQGSEA. The CDR3 coding sequence is TGCAGCGTTGTGGGAGAACAGAACACCATATATTTT. This sequence encodes CSVVGEQNTIYF.

Only one count was recorded for this clone. The J gene is TRBJ1-1, the V gene TRBV13; D uncertain. From germline, CDR1 is PRHDT and CDR2 FYEKMQ (reference sequence). The CDR3 is made up of 12 amino acids. The ends were cut back, 5 bases at V and 7 bases at J, with 11 bases in the middle. The CDR3 sequence is CASSRLELEAFF. CDR3 in DNA: TGTGCCAGCAGCCGTTTAGAGCTTGAAGCTTTCTTT.

The chain combines TRBV7-2 with TRBJ2-1, with D uncertain. The germline CDR1 and CDR2 sequences are SGHTA and FQGNSA. The CDR3 is made up of 12 amino acids. Trimming stripped 5 bases from V and 11 bases from J, with 13 bases between. The CDR3 DNA reads as TGTGCCAGCAGCCCTGCCTTGTACAAGCAGTTCTTC. Its protein is CASSPALYKQFF.

The chain employs TRBV5-6 and TRBJ1-6, with 7 bases matching TRBD1. Per germline, CDR1 SGHDT and CDR2 YYEEEE. The CDR3 is 15 amino acids. V shed 4 bases and J 9 bases; nucleotides not matched to a gene: 10. For the CDR3, the DNA is TGTGCCAGCAGCAGCGGACAGGTCCTTCGTTCACCCCTCCACTTT. Its protein product is CASSSGQVLRSPLHF.

The V gene is TRBV5-8, the J gene TRBJ1-5; a possible D gene is TRBD1 (5 bases). Germline loops: CDR1 SGHTS, CDR2 YDEGEE. The V gene lost 4 bases and the J gene lost 4 bases, with 15 bases spanning the gap. CDR3 length equals 15 residues. CDR3 in amino acids: CASSLLVGGNQPQHF. CDR3 coding DNA: TGTGCCAGCAGCCTCTTAGTCGGGGGAAATCAGCCCCAGCATTTT.

The rearrangement links TRBV27 to TRBJ2-1; D remains unclear. The CDR3 is 14 amino acids. Germline V CDR1 and CDR2: MNHEY, SMNVEV (reference sequence). V was pared by 0 bases and J by 4 bases, with 7 bases between. CDR3 residues: CASSLSPQYNEQFF. CDR3 nucleotide sequence: TGTGCCAGCAGTTTATCGCCCCAGTACAATGAGCAGTTCTTC.

The chain is built from TRBV18 and TRBJ1-6; no clear D. Germline assignment: CDR1 KGHSH and CDR2 LQKENI. The V gene lost 3 bases and the J gene lost 5 bases, with 11 bases spanning the gap. CDR3 length equals 15 residues. The CDR3 region has the DNA TGTGCCAGCTCACCGGAAAGGGTCAATAATTCACCCCTCCACTTT. It yields the protein CASSPERVNNSPLHF. The variable domain in full, completed from reference TRBV18 and TRBJ1-6, reads NAGVMQNPRHLVRRRGQEARLRCSPMKGHSHVYWYRQLPEEGLKFMVYLQKENIIDESGMPKERFSAEFPKEGPSILRIQQVVRGDSAAYFCASSPERVNNSPLHFGNGTRLTVT.

This clone appeared once. V and J are TRBV10-2 and TRBJ1-5; the D is unclear. Germline V gene sequence: CDR1 WSHSY, CDR2 SAAADI. The CDR3 consists of 14 residues. Trimming left V 4 bases short and J 0 bases short, with 7 bases between. The CDR3 region is CASSAAGSNQPQHF. CDR3 coding DNA: TGCGCCAGCAGTGCTGCAGGTAGCAATCAGCCCCAGCATTTT.

This chain connects TRBV6-6 to TRBJ1-1; TRBD1 might be the D (6 bases). Germline V gives CDR1 MNHNY, CDR2 SVGAGI (reference sequence). The CDR3 loop spans 14 amino acids. Deletions cut 2 bases from V and 5 bases from J, with 12 bases between. The CDR3 is CASSYLIQGTEAFF. The CDR3 DNA is TGTGCCAGCAGTTACCTTATACAGGGAACTGAAGCTTTCTTT.

The chain uses TRBV7-8 and TRBJ1-2; a weak D match, TRBD1 (5 bases). This CDR3 is built from 12 residues. With 5 bases removed from V and 8 bases from J, the gap between germline ends came to 12 bases. Per the germline V gene, CDR1 is SGHVS and CDR2 is FQNEAQ. This CDR3 reads CASSRWEGGYTF. DNA of the CDR3: TGTGCCAGCAGCCGGTGGGAGGGGGGCTACACCTTC.

This clone showed up just once. The gene calls are TRBV2 and TRBJ1-1, with D possibly TRBD1 on 5 matching bases. This CDR3 spans 17 amino acids. Germline V lookup: CDR1 SNHLY, CDR2 FYNNEI. The V end was cut by 0 bases, the J end by 4 bases, with 18 bases between. Here the CDR3 DNA reads TGTGCCAGCAGTGAAGCCCGGTTCGGGGCGCTGGGCACTGAAGCTTTCTTT. It translates to CASSEARFGALGTEAFF.

The chain uses TRBV11-2 and TRBJ2-5; TRBD1 agrees at 9 bases. The V segment lost 6 bases and the J segment 4 bases; nucleotides outside the gene matches: 9. Germline V gene data show CDR1 as SGHAT and CDR2 as FQNNGV. CDR3 length equals 15 residues. The CDR3 nucleotides are TGTGCCAGCAGACTCCACAGGGGGCCGCTAGAGACCCAGTACTTC. It is translated as CASRLHRGPLETQYF.

CDR3 in DNA: TGCGCCAGCAGCCAAAGAGCGGGGGGTAGCTCCTACGAGCAGTACTTC. Its protein is CASSQRAGGSSYEQYF. The chain recombines TRBV4-1 with TRBJ2-7; 9 positions match TRBD2. The CDR3 length is 16 residues. CDR1 and CDR2 (germline): MGHRA, YSYEKL. Trimming removed 2 bases from V and 0 bases from J; junction bases left unmatched: 5.

The sample holds one count of this clone. The CDR3 loop is CASSIEGQGPYEQYF. CDR3 sequence (DNA): TGTGCCAGTAGTATAGAAGGACAGGGACCCTACGAGCAGTACTTC. The J gene is TRBJ2-7, the V gene TRBV19; 8 bases line up with TRBD1. Germline CDR1 reads LNHDA; CDR2 reads SQIVND (reference sequence). The CDR3 spans 15 residues. The V gene end was trimmed by 0 bases and the J gene end by 2 bases; junction bases not matched to a gene: 3.

The CDR3 loop reads CASGLGLAGTYEQYF. CDR3 nucleotides: TGTGCTAGTGGTTTGGGACTAGCGGGTACCTACGAGCAGTACTTC. The J gene is TRBJ2-7, the V gene TRBV12-5; TRBD2 matches 10 bases. Germline V lookup: CDR1 LGHNT, CDR2 FRNRAP. V lost 1 base to trimming and J lost 2 bases; unmatched junction nucleotides: 2. The CDR3 sequence is 15 residues long.

By share, this clone counts as medium-sized (0.01 to 0.1%). This sequence joins TRBV19 and TRBJ2-1; a weak D match, TRBD2 (6 bases). Germline V gives CDR1 LNHDA, CDR2 SQIVND (reference sequence). Between the trimmed V and J ends, which lost 7 bases and 0 bases, there was a span of 13 bases. The length of the CDR3 is 15 residues. The CDR3 DNA reads as TGTGCCAGTACCCCCGACGGGAGCTCCTACAATGAGCAGTTCTTC. Translating gives CASTPDGSSYNEQFF.

In this sample, this clone turned up a few times. The chain has TRBV5-1 and TRBJ1-2, with 10 bases fitting TRBD1. Germline CDR1 is SGHRS and CDR2 is YFSETQ. After removal of 0 bases from V and 3 bases from J, the junction contained 8 bases not matched to a gene. The CDR3 has 17 amino acids. This chain's CDR3 is CASSLGQGARRDYGYTF. The CDR3 coding sequence is TGCGCCAGCAGCTTGGGACAGGGGGCGCGGAGAGACTATGGCTACACCTTC.

The rearrangement uses TRBV7-6 and TRBJ2-3; no clear D gene. The CDR3 spans 13 residues. Germline CDR1 reads SGHVS; CDR2 reads FNYEAQ. Trimming cost V 1 base and J 6 bases, with 8 bases left between them. The CDR3 sequence is CASSLVMSDTQYF. CDR3 in DNA: TGTGCCAGCAGCTTAGTTATGTCTGATACGCAGTATTTT.

This clone was counted a single time. The V and J genes are TRBV29-1 and TRBJ1-1; TRBD1 might be the D (5 bases). The CDR3 runs 13 residues. With 4 bases removed from V and 0 bases from J, the gap between germline ends came to 9 bases. Germline V gene lookup returns CDR1 SQVTM and CDR2 ANQGSEA. The CDR3 DNA is TGCAGCGTTGCGACAGCCATGAACACTGAAGCTTTCTTT. Residues: CSVATAMNTEAFF.

CDR3 amino acids: CASSQLASNSPLHF. CDR3 DNA sequence: TGTGCCAGCAGCCAACTAGCGAGTAATTCACCCCTCCACTTT. J is TRBJ1-6 and V is TRBV14; no definite D call. V was trimmed by 2 bases and J by 6 bases, leaving 8 bases between them. The CDR3 is 14 amino acids. Germline V gives CDR1 SGHDN, CDR2 FVKESK.

This chain uses TRBV7-2 with TRBJ1-5; D not certain. CDR1 SGHTA and CDR2 FQGNSA come from the germline V gene. The CDR3 covers 16 residues. V gave up 1 base and J gave up 2 bases, with 12 bases separating them. CDR3 in amino acids: CASSLGTFEGNQPQHF. CDR3 sequence (DNA): TGTGCCAGCAGCTTAGGCACTTTTGAAGGCAATCAGCCCCAGCATTTT.

This clone was observed a few times. The chain couples TRBV4-1 to TRBJ2-3; 8 positions agree with TRBD2. After removal of 1 base from V and 6 bases from J, the junction contained 9 bases not matched to a gene. The germline V gene has CDR1 MGHRA and CDR2 YSYEKL. The CDR3 totals 16 residues. The CDR3 nucleotides are TGCGCCAGCAGCCAAGCTACTTCGCGGGGGGTGGATACGCAGTATTTT. Its translation: CASSQATSRGVDTQYF.

The V call is TRBV7-9, the J call TRBJ1-1; D uncertain. Germline values: CDR1 SEHNR, CDR2 FQNEAQ (reference sequence). There are 10 residues in the CDR3. The V end lost 8 bases, the J end lost 7 bases, and 8 bases lay between the germline ends. The CDR3 sequence is CASGLSEAFF. The CDR3, as DNA: TGTGCCAGCGGCCTAAGTGAAGCTTTCTTT.

The CDR3 DNA sequence: TGTGCCAGCAGTCCTCAGGGTTTAGGCACTGAAGCTTTCTTT. Translated, it gives CASSPQGLGTEAFF. This chain links TRBV27 with TRBJ1-1; a possible D gene is TRBD1 (5 bases). This CDR3 has 14 amino acids. V lost 5 bases and J lost 4, with 14 bases in between. Germline CDR1 is MNHEY and CDR2 is SMNVEV (reference sequence).

V gene TRBV5-4 combines with J gene TRBJ2-3, with unresolved D. The CDR3 has 12 residues. The germline gives CDR1 SGHNT, CDR2 YYREEE (reference sequence). Trimming took off 2 bases at V and 1 base at J, with 2 bases between the two ends. The CDR3 region has the DNA TGTGCCAGCAGCTTTGGCACAGATACGCAGTATTTT. Amino acid sequence: CASSFGTDTQYF.

The rearrangement links TRBV4-1 to TRBJ2-1, with 8 bases fitting TRBD2. Unmatched junction bases numbered 7, after V lost 3 bases and J lost 6 bases. The CDR3 contains 15 residues. Germline CDR1 MGHRA, CDR2 YSYEKL. CDR3 amino acids: CASSQVAGLANEQFF. In DNA form, the CDR3 reads TGCGCCAGCAGCCAGGTAGCGGGATTGGCCAATGAGCAGTTCTTC.

This chain links TRBV19 with TRBJ2-3, with D perhaps TRBD2 (7 bases). Germline V gene data show CDR1 as LNHDA and CDR2 as SQIVND (reference sequence). Deletions cut 7 bases from V and 11 bases from J, with 25 bases between. The CDR3 has 15 residues. The CDR3 region is CASTPGGGPWGGQYF. As DNA, the CDR3 is TGTGCCAGTACCCCAGGAGGGGGGCCTTGGGGGGGGCAGTATTTT.

The J gene is TRBJ1-1, the V gene TRBV29-1; a possible D gene is TRBD1 (6 bases). V lost 8 bases to trimming and J lost 0 bases, with 19 bases between them. The CDR3 is 15 amino acids. Per the germline V gene, CDR1 is SQVTM and CDR2 is ANQGSEA. The CDR3 loop is CSPRRGRPMNTEAFF. CDR3 bases: TGCAGCCCTCGCCGGGGGCGCCCCATGAACACTGAAGCTTTCTTT.

V is TRBV9 and J is TRBJ2-7; tentative D call: TRBD2 (6 bases). The CDR3 spans 15 residues. The V gene's germline CDR1 is SGDLS and CDR2 YYNGEE. Trimming cost V 2 bases and J 0 bases, with 12 bases left between them. CDR3 residues: CASSVSLGGSYEQYF. The CDR3 DNA follows: TGTGCCAGCAGCGTGAGCCTGGGGGGCTCCTACGAGCAGTACTTC.